This is a list of T cell receptor beta chains from one sample in a study of CD8+ T cells in alopecia areata. Sequencing used immunoSEQ multiplex PCR; TCRdb keeps in-frame clones, though not all of them. Found here are 110,000 or so clones, more than 30% of them singletons; the top ten hold 3% to 3.5%. Input material: CD4+ T cells sorted from blood. The receptors stem from a human donor with alopecia areata. The CDR3 runs from the conserved cysteine through the conserved F or W. A D gene is named only where the DNA matches it firmly. Expanded clones are given a class, and other clones once, few, many or no size at all.

V gene	CDR3 length	D gene	J gene	clone size	CDR3 DNA	CDR3 protein
TRBV29-1	12	.	TRBJ2-5	few	TGCAGCGTTGAAGATGGGGTAAAGACCCAGTACTTC	CSVEDGVKTQYF
TRBV7-2	15	TRBD1	TRBJ1-2	.	TGTGCCAGCAGCTTAGGACAGGGTTGGGTCGATGGCTACACCTTC	CASSLGQGWVDGYTF
TRBV29-1	20	TRBD2	TRBJ2-3	.	TGCAGCGTTCGTTTTAGCTGCGGTTCCATGAGCGGGGGGAGGGCAGATACGCAGTATTTT	CSVRFSCGSMSGGRADTQYF
TRBV29-1	13	TRBD2	TRBJ2-1	few	TGCAGCGAGAGACTAGCGGGCGGCAATGAGCAGTTCTTC	CSERLAGGNEQFF
TRBV29-1	18	TRBD2	TRBJ2-6	.	TGCAGCGTTGAAGATCGGACTAGCGGGTCCCCCGGGGCCAACGTCCTGACTTTC	CSVEDRTSGSPGANVLTF
TRBV9	12	.	TRBJ1-1	.	TGTGCCAGCAGCGGGGGGCTCGGTGAAGCTTTCTTT	CASSGGLGEAFF
TRBV7-9	13	TRBD2	TRBJ2-1	few	TGTGCCAGCAGCCGTGAGCGGGACTCTGAGCAGTTCTTC	CASSRERDSEQFF
TRBV29-1	12	.	TRBJ2-3	few	TGCAGCGTTGTAGGTAGCACAGATACGCAGTATTTT	CSVVGSTDTQYF
TRBV5-6	15	.	TRBJ1-2	.	TGTGCCAGCACACGTCCCACAGTGGGCCTCTATGGCTACACCTTC	CASTRPTVGLYGYTF
TRBV7-2	16	TRBD2	TRBJ2-3	.	TGTGCCAGCAGCTTAGGGCCGGCGGGGGAGGCAGATACGCAGTATTTT	CASSLGPAGEADTQYF
TRBV5-1	15	.	TRBJ2-1	.	TGCGCCAGCAGCTTGGCCCCGGGAGCTGAGGATGAGCAGTTCTTC	CASSLAPGAEDEQFF
TRBV29-1	14	.	TRBJ1-4	.	TGCAGCGTAACCCAGGGAGGGGCTAATGAAAAACTGTTTTTT	CSVTQGGANEKLFF
TRBV7-9	16	.	TRBJ1-1	few	TGTGCCAGCAGCTTAGGGGATCGGGGGGCGAACACTGAAGCTTTCTTT	CASSLGDRGANTEAFF
TRBV5-1	17	.	TRBJ2-1	once	TGCGCCAGCACCACGGCGTTGGGGGGCTTTTCTTACAATGAGCAGTTCTTC	CASTTALGGFSYNEQFF
TRBV29-1	14	TRBD1	TRBJ2-5	.	TGCAGCAGCCGGGACAGGGTTGTTTTTGAGACCCAGTACTTC	CSSRDRVVFETQYF
TRBV28	20	TRBD2	TRBJ2-4	few	TGTGCCAGCAGGACCGGTAGCGGGATTTCCCTAAAGTTAGCCAAAAACATTCAGTACTTC	CASRTGSGISLKLAKNIQYF
TRBV29-1	14	.	TRBJ2-3	few	TGCAGCGTTCGCCCGGGACTGCACACAGATACGCAGTATTTT	CSVRPGLHTDTQYF
TRBV29-1	14	.	TRBJ1-1	.	TGCAGCGTTTGTAACTCGGCAGGGAACACTGAAGCTTTCTTT	CSVCNSAGNTEAFF
TRBV4-2	15	TRBD1	TRBJ2-7	.	TGTGCCAGCAGCCAAGATCGGGACAGGGCGTACGAGCAGTACTTC	CASSQDRDRAYEQYF
TRBV23-1	16	.	TRBJ1-5	.	TGCGCCAGCAGTCAATCTTCAGGGGCTTGCAATCAGCCCCAGCATTTT	CASSQSSGACNQPQHF
TRBV5-4	15	TRBD1	TRBJ2-5	.	TGTGCCAGCAGCAAACCGGGACAGGGAAGAGAGACCCAGTACTTC	CASSKPGQGRETQYF
TRBV7-2	16	.	TRBJ1-2	few	TGTGCCAGCAGCCCTTACTCGACAGGATTTCACTATGGCTACACCTTC	CASSPYSTGFHYGYTF
TRBV29-1	14	.	TRBJ1-5	.	TGCAGCGTTCGCGGGCAGCGACCCAATCAGCCCCAGCATTTT	CSVRGQRPNQPQHF
TRBV7-9	13	TRBD2	TRBJ2-5	.	TGTGCCAGCGAGACTAGCACAATTGAGACCCAGTACTTC	CASETSTIETQYF
TRBV28	14	TRBD1	TRBJ2-1	.	TGTGCCAGCAGTTTCGGGACAGTGTACAATGAGCAGTTCTTC	CASSFGTVYNEQFF